Shown below are 26 T cell receptor beta chains from a single sample sequenced in a study of blood T cell repertoires in COVID-19. TCRdb keeps only in-frame clones here, not all; method: immunoSEQ multiplex PCR. This sample has tens of thousands of clones, with just over 85% found just once. The specimen sequenced was peripheral blood. These receptor sequences come from a man aged 45-65 years with active COVID-19.

V and J are TRBV6-5 and TRBJ2-3; D is unresolved. The length of the CDR3 is 12 residues. V was clipped by 6 bases and J by 2 bases, with 6 bases between them. Looked up from germline, CDR1 is MNHEY and CDR2 is SVGAGI. DNA of the CDR3: TGTGCCAGCAGGCGTGACACAGATACGCAGTATTTT. Encoded protein: CASRRDTDTQYF.

This chain connects TRBV7-9 to TRBJ1-2; TRBD1 matches 7 bases. The length of the CDR3 is 14 residues. CDR1 SEHNR and CDR2 FQNEAQ come from the germline V gene (reference sequence). Unmatched junction bases numbered 7, after V lost 5 bases and J lost 4 bases. CDR3 sequence: CASSAGTGAYGYTF. CDR3 nucleotide sequence: TGTGCCAGCAGCGCTGGAACAGGGGCCTATGGCTACACCTTC.

The CDR3 is CASYRNANEQYV. Written as DNA, the CDR3 is TGTGCCAGCTACAGAAATGCTAACGAGCAGTACGTC. The V gene is TRBV2, the J gene TRBJ2-7; D ambiguous. The V gene lost 8 bases and the J gene lost 5 bases, with 13 bases spanning the gap. Germline CDR1 is SNHLY and CDR2 is FYNNEI. The CDR3 is 12 residues long.

The chain joins TRBV19 to TRBJ2-3; 9 positions match TRBD2. Trimming removed 1 base from V and 4 bases from J; junction bases left unmatched: 6. Looked up from germline, CDR1 is LNHDA and CDR2 is SQIVND (reference sequence). The CDR3 runs 16 residues. CDR3 nucleotides: TGTGCCAGTAGTATAGGCGGGACTAGCTTTCCAGATACGCAGTATTTT. This codes for CASSIGGTSFPDTQYF.

The genes are TRBV5-6 and TRBJ2-7; D may be TRBD1 (6 bases). CDR3 size: 13 residues. Germline V gene sequence: CDR1 SGHDT, CDR2 YYEEEE. The V gene lost 4 bases and the J gene lost 3 bases, with 11 bases spanning the gap. CDR3 amino acids: CASSNRVGYEQYF. The CDR3 bases are TGTGCCAGCAGCAACAGGGTGGGCTACGAGCAGTACTTC.

The chain combines TRBV21-1 with TRBJ1-1; the DNA was not compared with TRBD1, the D call given in the table. TRBV21-1 is annotated as a pseudogene. The CDR3 loop spans 15 amino acids. The CDR3 nucleotides are TGTGCCAGCAGCCACCCCGGGGACATGAACACTGAAGCTTTCTTT. As protein: CASSHPGDMNTEAFF.

This clone was observed a few times. The genes are TRBV19 and TRBJ1-5, with 7 positions matching TRBD1. Germline assignment: CDR1 LNHDA and CDR2 SQIVND (reference sequence). This CDR3 spans 15 amino acids. V trimming: 4 bases; J trimming: 6 bases; junction bases outside the gene matches: 9. The CDR3 DNA follows: TGTGCCAGTAGTACCCAGGGGGGAGCGACTCAGCCCCAGCATTTT. The encoded protein is CASSTQGGATQPQHF. Complete variable domain (other parts from reference TRBV19 and TRBJ1-5): DGGITQSPKYLFRKEGQNVTLSCEQNLNHDAMYWYRQDPGQGLRLIYYSQIVNDFQKGDIAEGYSVSREKKESFPLTVTSAQKNPTAFYLCASSTQGGATQPQHFGDGTRLSIL.

The chain recombines TRBV12-3 or TRBV12-4 with TRBJ1-5; no clear D. The CDR3 has 13 residues. V lost 5 bases, J lost 7 bases, and 12 bases lay in between. The CDR3 loop is CASSPGLGQPQHF. CDR3 nucleotide sequence: TGTGCCAGCAGTCCAGGACTTGGGCAGCCCCAGCATTTT.

The chain links TRBV6-5 to TRBJ2-7; 9 nucleotides line up with TRBD1. The length of the CDR3 is 15 residues. With 2 bases clipped from V and 2 bases from J, the junction kept 4 bases outside the gene matches. CDR1 and CDR2 from the germline V gene are MNHEY and SVGAGI. CDR3 loop: CASSYGDRDTYEQYF. DNA of the CDR3: TGTGCCAGCAGTTACGGGGACAGGGATACCTACGAGCAGTACTTC.

CDR3 protein: CASSLRQGSLDEQYF. The CDR3, as DNA: TGTGCCAGCAGTTTAAGACAGGGGAGTTTGGACGAGCAGTACTTC. This sequence joins TRBV6-5 and TRBJ2-7; 8 bases are a match to TRBD1. The CDR3 has 15 residues. Germline V gene lookup returns CDR1 MNHEY and CDR2 SVGAGI. Trimming at V came to 4 bases and at J to 5 bases, leaving 10 bases not matched to a gene.

The chain links TRBV5-1 to TRBJ2-1, with TRBD2 identical over 8 bases. The CDR3 loop spans 16 amino acids. CDR1 is SGHRS and CDR2 is YFSETQ in the germline V gene. V shed 0 bases and J 4 bases; nucleotides not matched to a gene: 6. CDR3 DNA: TGCGCCAGCAGCTTGGGGGCTAGCGGGTTATACAATGAGCAGTTCTTC. Translated: CASSLGASGLYNEQFF.

This clone appeared once. The DNA of the CDR3 is TGCGCCAGCAGTGGACTAGCGGGAGGGGATACGCAGTATTTT. Translating gives CASSGLAGGDTQYF. The chain couples TRBV10-2 to TRBJ2-3; the match to TRBD2 covers 14 bases. J lost 6 bases, V lost 4 bases, and 0 bases had no gene match. This CDR3 is built from 14 residues. Germline assignment: CDR1 WSHSY and CDR2 SAAADI.

This chain links TRBV18 with TRBJ1-5, with TRBD1 identical over 7 bases. This CDR3 region has 14 residues. J lost 4 bases, V lost 6 bases, and 6 bases had no gene match. Germline CDR1 and CDR2: KGHSH and LQKENI. The CDR3 is CASSRDSGNQPQHF. In nucleotides, the CDR3 is TGTGCCAGCTCTCGGGACAGCGGGAATCAGCCCCAGCATTTT.

The rearrangement uses TRBV18 and TRBJ2-3; maybe TRBD2 (6 bases). CDR1 is KGHSH and CDR2 is LQKENI in the germline V gene. This CDR3 spans 14 amino acids. V lost 2 bases and J 1 base, leaving 7 bases between the germline ends. Here the CDR3 reads CASSPGGGTDTQYF. The CDR3 DNA sequence: TGTGCCAGCTCACCAGGCGGGGGCACAGATACGCAGTATTTT.

The chain has TRBV2 and TRBJ1-5; 8 nucleotides line up with TRBD1. This CDR3 is 16 amino acids long. J lost 7 bases, V lost 6 bases, and 14 bases had no gene match. The germline gives CDR1 SNHLY, CDR2 FYNNEI. The CDR3 sequence: CASSRNSPQGGQPQHF. CDR3 in DNA: TGTGCCAGCAGCCGAAACTCCCCACAGGGGGGACAGCCCCAGCATTTT. Full variable domain (missing parts from reference TRBV2 and TRBJ1-5): EPEVTQTPSHQVTQMGQEVILRCVPISNHLYFYWYRQILGQKVEFLVSFYNNEISEKSEIFDDQFSVERPDGSNFTLKIRSTKLEDSAMYFCASSRNSPQGGQPQHFGDGTRLSIL.

This clone was recorded a few times. The chain recombines TRBV19 with TRBJ2-3, with 11 bases matching TRBD2. Germline V gene lookup returns CDR1 LNHDA and CDR2 SQIVND (reference sequence). The junction had 11 bases not matched to a gene; V was cut back by 6 bases and J by 6 bases. This CDR3 is built from 16 residues. CDR3 sequence reads: CASSPQTSGARDTQYF. The CDR3 bases are TGTGCCAGTAGCCCCCAGACTAGCGGGGCGAGGGATACGCAGTATTTT.

The chain has TRBV7-8 and TRBJ2-1; no firm D call. The CDR3 spans 17 residues. From germline, CDR1 is SGHVS and CDR2 FQNEAQ. Trimming removed 0 bases from V and 0 bases from J, with 12 bases in between. The CDR3 sequence is CASSLAVRESSYNEQFF. For the CDR3, the DNA is TGTGCCAGCAGCTTAGCAGTACGTGAGAGCTCCTACAATGAGCAGTTCTTC.

The chain joins TRBV24-1 to TRBJ2-3, with TRBD1 matching over 7 bases. The CDR3 contains 17 residues. CDR1 is KGHDR and CDR2 is SFDVKD in the germline V gene. V was clipped by 4 bases and J by 5 bases; unmatched bases: 14. The chain's CDR3 is CATSEPRQGLGGDTQYF. The CDR3 nucleotides read TGTGCCACCAGTGAGCCTAGACAGGGCCTCGGCGGAGATACGCAGTATTTT.

The chain uses TRBV2 and TRBJ2-2; 13 bases align to TRBD2. The trim removed 5 bases at V and 6 bases at J, leaving 3 bases unmatched. The CDR3 consists of 15 residues. Germline-derived CDR1 and CDR2 are SNHLY and FYNNEI. CDR3 sequence (DNA): TGTGCCAGCAGTAAAGGACTAGCGGGGGCCGGGGAGCTGTTTTTT. Its translation is CASSKGLAGAGELFF.

This sequence joins TRBV19 and TRBJ1-1, with TRBD1 matching 8 bases. This CDR3 is 14 amino acids long. Germline CDR1 and CDR2: LNHDA and SQIVND (reference sequence). V shed 6 bases and J 1 base; nucleotides not matched to a gene: 4. Written as DNA, the CDR3 is TGTGCCAGTAGGCGACAGGGGTCGAACACTGAAGCTTTCTTT. Its protein is CASRRQGSNTEAFF.

This chain joins TRBV7-2 and TRBJ2-3, with D tentatively TRBD1 (6 bases). Per germline, CDR1 SGHTA and CDR2 FQGNSA. CDR3 length: 17 residues. V lost 1 base to trimming and J lost 1 base, with 15 bases between them. CDR3 protein: CASSLGRQGTGTDTQYF. The CDR3 DNA reads TGTGCCAGCAGCTTAGGTCGGCAGGGGACGGGCACAGATACGCAGTATTTT.

The chain couples TRBV7-2 to TRBJ1-5, with D possibly being TRBD1 (5 bases). Germline loops: CDR1 SGHTA, CDR2 FQGNSA. Trimming shortened V by 1 base and J by 6 bases, and 16 bases separated the two germline ends. This CDR3 comprises 16 residues. Here the CDR3 reads CASSLVTGRVSQPQHF. CDR3 DNA sequence: TGTGCCAGCAGCTTAGTCACGGGCAGGGTAAGTCAGCCCCAGCATTTT.

J is TRBJ1-6 and V is TRBV6-5, with 7 bases aligning to TRBD1. The CDR3 extends over 14 amino acids. Germline V gives CDR1 MNHEY, CDR2 SVGAGI. Unmatched junction bases numbered 4, after V lost 3 bases and J lost 8 bases. CDR3 in DNA: TGTGCCAGCAGTTATTCGACAGGGCATTCACCCCTCCACTTT. This translates into CASSYSTGHSPLHF.

This sequence joins TRBV7-8 and TRBJ2-7; TRBD1 might be the D (5 bases). V was trimmed by 5 bases and J by 2 bases, leaving 10 bases between them. CDR1 and CDR2 from the germline V gene are SGHVS and FQNEAQ. CDR3 size: 13 residues. CDR3 sequence (DNA): TGTGCCAGCAGCCAAGACAGAGCCTACGAGCAGTACTTC. Amino acids: CASSQDRAYEQYF.

This rearrangement joins TRBV30 to TRBJ1-5; 9 nucleotides agree with TRBD1. The V gene end was trimmed by 4 bases and the J gene end by 4 bases; junction bases not matched to a gene: 2. Germline CDR1 is GTSNPN and CDR2 is SVGIG (reference sequence). This CDR3 spans 13 amino acids. The CDR3 sequence is CAWKGQGNQPQHF. As DNA, the CDR3 is TGTGCCTGGAAGGGACAGGGAAATCAGCCCCAGCATTTT.

The chain links TRBV21-1 to TRBJ2-4; the D call in the table, TRBD1, was not verified against the DNA. TRBV21-1 is flagged as a pseudogene. CDR3 length equals 21 residues. The CDR3 sequence is CASSKDYPGQGKSAAKNIQYF. The CDR3 nucleotides read TGTGCCAGCAGCAAAGACTACCCCGGACAGGGTAAGAGTGCGGCCAAAAACATTCAGTACTTC.